The next 9 T cell receptor beta chains were all read from a single sample in a study of T-cell memory formation after mild COVID-19. TCRdb re-derived calls from the 5' RACE reads in MiXCR, one entry per CDR3 protein. Found here are 210,000 or so distinct CDR3 sequences, 27% of them singletons; the top ten hold 11%. The specimen was PBMCs or a T cell subset sorted from them (not recorded which). These receptor sequences come from an adult woman who had mild COVID-19 (a few samples of this study predate the infection). Cell type and time point are not known.

This chain joins TRBV12-3 or TRBV12-4 and TRBJ2-7; TRBD1 matches 9 bases. The CDR3 length is 14 residues. Trimming cost V 6 bases and J 3 bases; bases outside gene matches: 6. The CDR3 loop reads CASSGDRALYEQYF. Here the CDR3 DNA reads TGTGCCAGCAGCGGGGACAGGGCCCTCTACGAGCAGTACTTC.

This CDR3 is CASSSRGFEAFF. In DNA form, the CDR3 reads TGTGCCAGCAGTTCACGGGGATTTGAAGCTTTCTTT. The chain has TRBV12-3 or TRBV12-4 and TRBJ1-1; D gene uncertain. Trimming stripped 4 bases from V and 7 bases from J, with 10 bases between. This CDR3 is 12 amino acids long.

This chain uses TRBV6-5 with TRBJ1-2, with TRBD1 matching over 9 bases. CDR1 is MNHEY and CDR2 is SVGAGI in the germline V gene. The J segment lost 8 bases and the V segment lost 4 bases, leaving 5 bases of the junction unmatched. The CDR3 runs to 13 residues. The DNA for the CDR3 is TGTGCCAGCAGTTCGACAGGGGGAATGGGCTACACCTTC. It codes for CASSSTGGMGYTF.

This clonotype has a handful of counts. V and J are TRBV9 and TRBJ2-1; D is unresolved. The germline gives CDR1 SGDLS, CDR2 YYNGEE. The CDR3 spans 13 residues. Trimming took off 3 bases at V and 5 bases at J, with 9 bases between the two ends. CDR3 region: CASSDHRDNEQFF. CDR3 in DNA: TGTGCCAGCAGCGATCACCGGGACAATGAGCAGTTCTTC.

This clonotype has more than one count but fewer than ten. V gene TRBV20-1 combines with J gene TRBJ1-4, with 7 bases lining up with TRBD1. CDR1 and CDR2 (germline): DFQATT, SNEGSKA (reference sequence). The CDR3 spans 14 residues. After removal of 4 bases from V and 4 bases from J, the junction contained 6 bases not matched to a gene. CDR3 residues: CSATTGVGNEKLFF. The CDR3 coding sequence is TGCAGTGCTACCACAGGGGTTGGTAATGAAAAACTGTTTTTT.

J is TRBJ1-2 and V is TRBV20-1; D remains ambiguous. CDR1 and CDR2 (germline): DFQATT, SNEGSKA (reference sequence). The V and J ends lost 3 bases and 2 bases respectively, with 10 bases between them. The CDR3 is 13 residues long. CDR3 coding DNA: TGCAGTGCTAGCTGGAGAGTAAACTATGGCTACACCTTC. Amino acids: CSASWRVNYGYTF.

The chain recombines TRBV6-5 with TRBJ1-1, with D perhaps matching TRBD1 (5 bases). V was pared by 0 bases and J by 3 bases, with 11 bases between. The CDR3 contains 15 residues. Germline V gives CDR1 MNHEY, CDR2 SVGAGI. CDR3 region: CASSYSRQTHTEAFF. For the CDR3, the DNA is TGTGCCAGCAGTTACTCCCGACAGACCCACACTGAAGCTTTCTTT.

The chain links TRBV20-1 to TRBJ2-5, with TRBD1 as a possible D gene (5 bases). With 6 bases removed from V and 0 bases from J, the gap between germline ends came to 14 bases. The germline V gene has CDR1 DFQATT and CDR2 SNEGSKA (reference sequence). This CDR3 has 14 residues. In DNA form, the CDR3 reads TGCAGTGCCCTTAGGGGTGGGCACCAAGAGACCCAGTACTTC. This translates into CSALRGGHQETQYF.

This clonotype has just a few counts. J is TRBJ2-7 and V is TRBV3-1; the match to TRBD2 covers 8 bases. Germline V gene sequence: CDR1 LGHDT, CDR2 YNNKEL (reference sequence). The junction had 7 bases not matched to a gene; V was cut back by 0 bases and J by 0 bases. This CDR3 has 17 amino acids. CDR3 DNA: TGTGCCAGCAGCCAAGATTGGCGGGGGGTGCGCTCCTACGAGCAGTACTTC. Its translation: CASSQDWRGVRSYEQYF.